The clone carrying this T cell receptor beta chain has just one count. Its antigen is unknown. The germline V and J ends were trimmed by 6 bases and 1 base, with 18 bases remaining between them. Germline CDR1 and CDR2: SGHNT and YYREEE (reference sequence). The CDR3 has 16 residues. These data are taken from a study of graft-versus-host responses after intestinal transplantation. Produced via immunoSEQ multiplex PCR; TCRdb's table is partial and in-frame only. The repertoire includes about 88,000 clones, under 95% of them detected once, and approximately 0.32% sits in the top ten. The study, taken as a whole, reports: Patients who carried graft-donor T cell macrochimerism also had high graft-versus-host to host-versus-graft clonal ratios in their allografts.

The sequence was obtained from a human donor who was the organ donor for an intestinal transplant. Material: unstimulated CD4+ T cells sorted from spleen or lymph node cells, obtained before transplant. The chain combines TRBV5-4 with TRBJ2-3, with D perhaps TRBD1 (5 bases). The CDR3 DNA reads TGTGCCAGCACCCGCTTGTACAGGCAGGGCACAGATACGCAGTATTTT. Residues: CASTRLYRQGTDTQYF. Filled out from reference TRBV5-4 and TRBJ2-3, the complete variable domain reads ETGVTQSPTHLIKTRGQQVTLRCSSQSGHNTVSWYQQALGQGPQFIFQYYREEENGRGNFPPRFSGLQFPNYSSELNVNALELDDSALYLCASTRLYRQGTDTQYFGPGTRLTVL.